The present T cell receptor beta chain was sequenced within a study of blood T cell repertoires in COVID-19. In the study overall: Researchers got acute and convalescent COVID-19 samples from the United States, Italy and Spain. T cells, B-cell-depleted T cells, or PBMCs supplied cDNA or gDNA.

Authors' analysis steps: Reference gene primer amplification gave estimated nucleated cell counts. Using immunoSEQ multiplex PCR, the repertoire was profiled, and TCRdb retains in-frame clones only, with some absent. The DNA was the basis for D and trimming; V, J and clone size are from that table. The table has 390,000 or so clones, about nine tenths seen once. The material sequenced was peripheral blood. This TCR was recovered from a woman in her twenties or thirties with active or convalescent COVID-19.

The CDR3 DNA sequence: TGCGCCAGCAGCTTCAGACAGGATAGCACAGATACGCAGTATTTT. It yields the protein CASSFRQDSTDTQYF. The chain carries TRBV5-1 and TRBJ2-3; a weak D match, TRBD1 (6 bases). Trimming left V 2 bases short and J 0 bases short, with 10 bases between. Looked up from germline, CDR1 is SGHRS and CDR2 is YFSETQ. The CDR3 is made up of 15 amino acids.